The 21 T cell receptor beta chains given below trace back to one sample, sequenced in a study of cytomegalovirus exposure and HLA in healthy donors. Both 60 Vbeta primers and 13 Jbeta primers went into the PCR. The data were produced by immunoSEQ multiplex PCR, yet TCRdb's version contains in-frame clones alone and is incomplete. This table holds approximately 200,000 clones. Specimen: PBMCs. Receptor source: a boy younger than 18 in good health and CMV-seronegative.

The chain couples TRBV6-8 to TRBJ1-4; 8 bases map to TRBD1. This CDR3 comprises 23 residues. Looked up from germline, CDR1 is MNHGY and CDR2 is SAAAGT. The V and J ends lost 5 bases and 1 base, in that order; junction bases with no gene match: 27. The CDR3 is CASSNSYEYRTGKGRVTNEKLFF. The DNA of the CDR3 is TGTGCCAGCAGTAACAGTTACGAGTACAGGACAGGGAAGGGTAGGGTAACTAATGAAAAACTGTTTTTT.

V usage is TRBV19 and J usage is TRBJ1-2; TRBD1 might be the D (6 bases). Germline lookup yields CDR1 LNHDA and CDR2 SQIVND (reference sequence). This CDR3 region has 13 residues. Trimming cost V 6 bases and J 5 bases, with 13 bases left between them. CDR3: CASSPRGEYGYTF. For the CDR3, the DNA is TGTGCCAGTAGCCCCAGGGGAGAGTATGGCTACACCTTC.

The chain combines TRBV11-3 with TRBJ2-2, with a tentative D call TRBD2 (5 bases). Germline CDR1 and CDR2: SGHNT and YENEEA. Trimming removed 2 bases from V and 7 bases from J, with 14 bases in between. CDR3 length: 15 residues. Here the CDR3 DNA reads TGTGCCAGCAGCTTAAGGGCGGTCGGGGACGGGGAGCTGTTTTTT. This codes for CASSLRAVGDGELFF. The full variable domain, rest sourced from reference TRBV11-3 and TRBJ2-2, is EAGVVQSPRYKIIEKKQPVAFWCNPISGHNTLYWYLQNLGQGPELLIRYENEEAVDDSQLPKDRFSAERLKGVDSTLKIQPAELGDSAVYLCASSLRAVGDGELFFGEGSRLTVL.

DNA of the CDR3: TGTGCCAGCAGCTATAGACAACAGGGAACCTATGGCTACACCTTC. Translated, it gives CASSYRQQGTYGYTF. The chain combines TRBV7-2 with TRBJ1-2, with TRBD1 as a possible D gene (6 bases). Trimming took off 4 bases at V and 4 bases at J, with 16 bases between the two ends. The CDR3 covers 15 residues. CDR1 and CDR2 (germline): SGHTA, FQGNSA.

CDR3 region: CASSPLVGRPTNEQFF. Here the CDR3 DNA reads TGTGCCAGCAGCCCCCTTGTGGGCCGTCCTACCAATGAGCAGTTCTTC. The chain uses TRBV14 and TRBJ2-1; D not certain. The CDR3 is 16 residues long. Trimming cost V 4 bases and J 6 bases, with 19 bases left between them. Germline values: CDR1 SGHDN, CDR2 FVKESK.

This rearrangement joins TRBV7-2 to TRBJ1-1, with D maybe TRBD1 (6 bases). The CDR3 contains 14 residues. V was trimmed by 5 bases and J by 5 bases, leaving 15 bases between them. Per germline, CDR1 SGHTA and CDR2 FQGNSA. The CDR3 reads CASSREGRGTEAFF. The CDR3 nucleotides read TGTGCCAGCAGCCGGGAGGGAAGGGGGACTGAAGCTTTCTTT.

The chain joins TRBV9 to TRBJ1-1, with 9 bases aligning to TRBD1. Germline V gene lookup returns CDR1 SGDLS and CDR2 YYNGEE. Trimming cost V 3 bases and J 6 bases; bases outside gene matches: 9. The CDR3 contains 15 residues. The CDR3 DNA reads as TGTGCCAGCAGCGCCGGACAGGGGAGGGGACCTGAAGCTTTCTTT. As protein: CASSAGQGRGPEAFF.

The V gene is TRBV6-4, the J gene TRBJ2-1; no clear D gene. Trimming took off 0 bases at V and 10 bases at J, with 10 bases between the two ends. Germline V gives CDR1 MRHNA, CDR2 SNTAGT. The CDR3 consists of 13 residues. This chain's CDR3 is CASSDSSEREQFF. CDR3 nucleotides: TGTGCCAGCAGTGACTCGAGCGAAAGGGAGCAGTTCTTC.

Note on this clone: At one end the junction does not follow the germline gene, possibly because of a read error. The chain has TRBV6-1 and TRBJ2-5; no clear D. The V gene's germline CDR1 is MNHNS and CDR2 SASEGT. CDR3 size: 13 residues. Here the CDR3 DNA reads TGTGCCAGCAGCGAAGGCCTCGGGTCGTCCCAGTACTTC. Its protein is CASSEGLGSSQYF.

J is TRBJ2-1 and V is TRBV7-9; 8 bases fit TRBD1. In germline, CDR1 is SEHNR, CDR2 FQNEAQ (reference sequence). The length of the CDR3 is 13 residues. V lost 4 bases and J lost 8; bases outside the gene matches: 4. The CDR3 protein is CASSSQDRDEQFF. The CDR3 bases are TGTGCCAGCAGCTCGCAGGACAGGGATGAGCAGTTCTTC.

The chain couples TRBV18 to TRBJ2-7; the match to TRBD1 covers 10 bases. Germline V gene lookup returns CDR1 KGHSH and CDR2 LQKENI. The CDR3 extends over 17 amino acids. The ends lost 0 bases at V and 4 bases at J; junction bases unmatched: 9. The CDR3 DNA reads as TGTGCCAGCTCACCACCGATATCTGGGACAGGGGCTTACGAGCAGTACTTC. This translates into CASSPPISGTGAYEQYF.

The chain employs TRBV30 and TRBJ2-1; 9 bases agree with TRBD2. J lost 12 bases, V lost 5 bases, and 23 bases had no gene match. From germline, CDR1 is GTSNPN and CDR2 SVGIG (reference sequence). The CDR3 is 17 amino acids. CDR3 coding DNA: TGTGCCTGGCTAGGGGTCCGGGACCGCGGGGGGGCCCAAGTGCAGTTCTTC. It codes for CAWLGVRDRGGAQVQFF.

The chain has TRBV5-1 and TRBJ1-4, with 7 positions matching TRBD1. The V gene end was trimmed by 3 bases and the J gene end by 4 bases; junction bases not matched to a gene: 3. This CDR3 contains 14 residues. Germline CDR1 and CDR2: SGHRS and YFSETQ. CDR3 protein: CASSSGTVNEKLFF. The CDR3 bases are TGCGCCAGCAGCTCCGGGACAGTTAATGAAAAACTGTTTTTT. The complete variable domain, with remaining parts taken from reference TRBV5-1 and TRBJ1-4, reads KAGVTQTPRYLIKTRGQQVTLSCSPISGHRSVSWYQQTPGQGLQFLFEYFSETQRNKGNFPGRFSGRQFSNSRSEMNVSTLELGDSALYLCASSSGTVNEKLFFGSGTQLSVL.

The genes are TRBV9 and TRBJ2-7; maybe TRBD2 (7 bases). From germline, CDR1 is SGDLS and CDR2 YYNGEE. The V gene lost 0 bases and the J gene lost 5 bases, with 18 bases spanning the gap. The CDR3 length is 16 residues. CDR3 protein: CASSVEGGNRVNEQYF. CDR3 nucleotide sequence: TGTGCCAGCAGCGTAGAGGGGGGGAACAGGGTCAACGAGCAGTACTTC.

The chain joins TRBV4-2 to TRBJ2-6; D possibly corresponds to TRBD1 (5 bases). The CDR3 spans 15 residues. Trimming removed 3 bases at V and 0 bases at J, with 6 bases between. The V gene's germline CDR1 is LGHNA and CDR2 YNFKEQ. CDR3 region: CASSQTASGANVLTF. CDR3 nucleotides: TGTGCCAGCAGCCAGACAGCCTCTGGGGCCAACGTCCTGACTTTC.

The rearrangement uses TRBV2 and TRBJ2-5; 12 nucleotides line up with TRBD2. V lost 9 bases to trimming and J lost 5 bases; unmatched junction nucleotides: 7. Per the germline V gene, CDR1 is SNHLY and CDR2 is FYNNEI. There are 14 residues in the CDR3. CDR3 residues: CASASGGALETQYF. The DNA of the CDR3 is TGTGCCAGTGCTAGCGGGGGGGCTTTGGAGACCCAGTACTTC.

The chain recombines TRBV4-1 with TRBJ1-4; D is possibly TRBD1 (5 bases). CDR1 and CDR2 from the germline V gene are MGHRA and YSYEKL. The CDR3 runs to 16 residues. Trimming left V 1 base short and J 3 bases short, with 12 bases between. The CDR3 sequence: CASSQASGLPNEKLFF. CDR3 DNA sequence: TGCGCCAGCAGCCAAGCTTCAGGGCTTCCTAATGAAAAACTGTTTTTT.

The CDR3 DNA sequence: TGTGCCAGCAGCCCAGGGGCGGGGGCCTACGAGCAGTACTTC. It codes for CASSPGAGAYEQYF. The gene calls are TRBV9 and TRBJ2-7, with a weak D call TRBD2 (7 bases). V lost 4 bases to trimming and J lost 2 bases, with 13 bases between them. The CDR3 has 14 amino acids. In germline, CDR1 is SGDLS, CDR2 YYNGEE. Variable domain in full (rest from reference TRBV9 and TRBJ2-7): DSGVTQTPKHLITATGQRVTLRCSPRSGDLSVYWYQQSLDQGLQFLIQYYNGEERAKGNILERFSAQQFPDLHSELNLSSLELGDSALYFCASSPGAGAYEQYFGPGTRLTVT.

The chain links TRBV19 to TRBJ2-2; 7 nucleotides line up with TRBD1. After removal of 5 bases from V and 6 bases from J, the junction contained 0 bases not matched to a gene. The CDR3 totals 12 residues. Germline V lookup: CDR1 LNHDA, CDR2 SQIVND (reference sequence). CDR3 DNA: TGTGCCAGTAGTGACAGGGCCGGGGAGCTGTTTTTT. Its translation is CASSDRAGELFF.

This chain links TRBV10-3 with TRBJ2-7; the match to TRBD1 covers 8 bases. CDR1 is ENHRY, CDR2 SYGVKD, per germline. The J segment lost 3 bases and the V segment lost 5 bases, leaving 6 bases of the junction unmatched. This CDR3 spans 14 amino acids. CDR3 in DNA: TGTGCCATCAGTCCGGGGGACAGGAGCTACGAGCAGTACTTC. This gives the protein CAISPGDRSYEQYF.

The CDR3 here is CASSYSEDSYEQYF. The CDR3 nucleotides read TGTGCCAGCAGTTACTCGGAGGACAGCTACGAGCAGTACTTC. J is TRBJ2-7 and V is TRBV6-6, with D possibly being TRBD1 (6 bases). With 0 bases removed from V and 3 bases from J, the gap between germline ends came to 9 bases. CDR1 MNHNY and CDR2 SVGAGI come from the germline V gene (reference sequence). This CDR3 is built from 14 residues.